The entry below gives a single TCR beta chain sequence along with its context. The sample is drawn from a study of TIL therapy for anti-PD-1-resistant metastatic lung cancer. Time point of the sample: pre-treatment sample, taken before nivolumab and TIL therapy. Most excised metastases sampled were pleural nodules or supraclavicular lymph nodes. This was the immunoSEQ v3 assay. The table came from immunoSEQ multiplex PCR; TCRdb's copy has only in-frame clones and leaves some out. The table records about 26,000 clones, over 55% of them present only once. This specimen consisted of tumor tissue, obtained at baseline. This receptor was obtained from a person between 25 and 80 years old with non-small cell lung cancer.

Here the CDR3 reads CASSYRSGDRKLFF. The DNA for the CDR3 is TGTGCCAGCAGTTACAGGTCAGGGGACAGAAAACTGTTTTTT. This chain joins TRBV6-5 and TRBJ1-4; 7 nucleotides match TRBD1. J was trimmed by 10 bases and V by 2 bases; bases with no gene match: 7. From germline, CDR1 is MNHEY and CDR2 SVGAGI. The CDR3 contains 14 residues.